The clone carrying this T cell receptor (beta chain) has only a few counts. These data come from a study of blood T cell repertoires in COVID-19. The repertoire was sequenced with immunoSEQ multiplex PCR; TCRdb's copy has only in-frame clones and lacks some. The sample carries under 250,000 clones, more than 70% recorded once. The receptor's source is an elderly man with acute or convalescent COVID-19. The specimen was peripheral blood.

CDR3 loop: CASSLIRWGELFF. The CDR3 nucleotides read TGTGCCAGCAGTTTAATTCGGTGGGGGGAGCTGTTTTTT. The V and J genes are TRBV27 and TRBJ2-2; D not certain. The V and J ends lost 2 bases and 8 bases respectively, with 9 bases between them. The CDR3 sequence is 13 residues long. The germline CDR1 and CDR2 sequences are MNHEY and SMNVEV (reference sequence).